The 32 T cell receptor beta chains below were found in one sample sequenced in a study of CD8+CD57+ T cells in acquired aplastic anemia. Template material for TCR beta VDJ and CDR3 profiling consisted of genomic DNA. TCRdb recomputed calls from the reads with MiXCR, one row per CDR3 protein. Of around 400,000 distinct CDR3 sequences in the sample, roughly 64% were seen once. Sequencing used sorted CD4+, CD8+, or CD8+CD57+ T cells (not recorded which) from PBMCs. These receptors originate from a human donor in good health, serving as a control.

Details on this clonotype: The junction departs from the called germline gene at one end, perhaps through a read error. J is TRBJ2-7 and V is TRBV5-1, with D hard to call. The CDR3 spans 14 residues. The germline CDR1 and CDR2 sequences are SGHRS and YFSETQ. The CDR3 region is CATSSALARAEQYF. CDR3 sequence (DNA): TGCGCCACCAGCAGTGCGCTCGCGAGAGCCGAGCAGTACTTC.

The rearrangement uses TRBV7-3 and TRBJ2-1; 7 positions match TRBD2. CDR1 and CDR2 from the germline V gene are SGHTA and FQGTGA. CDR3 size: 14 residues. Trimming took 6 bases from V and 5 from J; bases not matched to a gene: 7. The CDR3 loop is CASSSASGDNEQFF. The CDR3 coding sequence is TGTGCCAGCAGTTCCGCTAGCGGAGACAATGAGCAGTTCTTC.

About this clonotype: The junction departs from the called germline gene at one end, perhaps through a read error. The genes are TRBV6-5 and TRBJ1-5; tentatively, D is TRBD1 (5 bases). In germline, CDR1 is MNHEY, CDR2 SVGAGI. The CDR3 is 14 residues long. The CDR3 spells CATSGIAGGQPQHF. The CDR3 nucleotides are TGTGCCACCAGTGGGATAGCCGGGGGTCAGCCCCAGCATTTT.

The chain recombines TRBV5-1 with TRBJ2-7, with 8 bases fitting TRBD1. CDR1 and CDR2 (germline): SGHRS, YFSETQ. The CDR3 consists of 14 residues. The V and J ends lost 4 bases and 6 bases, in that order; junction bases with no gene match: 9. In DNA form, the CDR3 reads TGCGCCAGCAGCGCGCGGGACAGGACCTGCGAGCAGTACTTC. Encoded protein: CASSARDRTCEQYF.

This rearrangement joins TRBV7-9 to TRBJ2-7; tentatively, D is TRBD1 or TRBD2 (5 bases each). Trimming removed 8 bases at V and 5 bases at J, with 13 bases between. The CDR3 length is 12 residues. CDR1 SEHNR and CDR2 FQNEAQ come from the germline V gene (reference sequence). CDR3 nucleotides: TGTGCCAGCCGGTACGGGGCCCACGAGCAGTACTTC. This sequence encodes CASRYGAHEQYF.

The table lists this clonotype with many counts. V usage is TRBV12-5 and J usage is TRBJ1-1; D may be TRBD1 (6 bases). Trimming took 5 bases from V and 3 from J, leaving 13 bases between them. The CDR3 contains 14 residues. In germline, CDR1 is LGHNT, CDR2 FRNRAP. The CDR3 DNA sequence: TGTGCTAGTGGTAAACAGGGAACTGACACTGAAGCTTTCTTT. Its translation: CASGKQGTDTEAFF.

The chain has TRBV6-5 and TRBJ1-6, with TRBD1 as a possible D gene (6 bases). V was cut by 5 bases and J by 7 bases, with 15 bases left in between. The CDR3 totals 15 residues. Germline lookup yields CDR1 MNHEY and CDR2 SVGAGI. The DNA of the CDR3 is TGTGCCAGCAGTGCGTACAGGGCAGGGAATTCACCCCTCCACTTT. Protein product: CASSAYRAGNSPLHF.

Concerning this clonotype itself: One junction end does not reproduce the germline sequence, and a read error may be involved. DNA for the CDR3: TGCGCCAGCAGCCTATCCCGGTCCACAGATACGCAGTATTTT. As protein: CASSLSRSTDTQYF. The J gene is TRBJ2-3, the V gene TRBV7-2; D remains ambiguous. The CDR3 extends over 14 amino acids. CDR1 and CDR2 from the germline V gene are SGHTA and FQGNSA.

As concerns this clonotype: A junction end diverges from the germline sequence, so it may reflect a read error. The rearrangement joins TRBV7-9 to TRBJ2-5; weak D call: TRBD2 (5 bases). Germline-derived CDR1 and CDR2 are SEHNR and FQNEAQ (reference sequence). The CDR3 sequence is 14 residues long. DNA for the CDR3: TGTGCTAGCAGCTTTGAGGAGAGTTGGGAGACCAAGTACTTC. Protein product: CASSFEESWETKYF.

The V call is TRBV7-3, the J call TRBJ1-3; D gene ambiguous. With 4 bases removed from V and 9 bases from J, the gap between germline ends came to 19 bases. In germline, CDR1 is SGHTA, CDR2 FQGTGA. The CDR3 is made up of 15 amino acids. The CDR3 coding sequence is TGTGCCAGCAGCTCCGGCGCAATCGCTGGACCCACCATATATTTT. It yields the protein CASSSGAIAGPTIYF.

CDR3 loop: CASSARRGDKPQHEQFF. Written as DNA, the CDR3 is TGTGCCAGCAGTGCCCGGAGAGGGGATAAGCCCCAGCATGAGCAGTTCTTC. This chain connects TRBV7-2 to TRBJ2-1; the D call may be TRBD1 or TRBD2 (5 bases each). Trimming cost V 6 bases and J 8 bases, with 26 bases left between them. This CDR3 is built from 17 residues. Germline-derived CDR1 and CDR2 are SGHTA and FQGNSA.

J is TRBJ2-5 and V is TRBV9; 13 bases line up with TRBD2. Germline values: CDR1 SGDLS, CDR2 YYNGEE. The J segment lost 2 bases and the V segment lost 4 bases, leaving 8 bases of the junction unmatched. The CDR3 contains 17 residues. CDR3 bases: TGTGCCAGCAGCCAGCGGGGACTAGCGGGGATACAAGAGACCCAGTACTTC. Translating it yields CASSQRGLAGIQETQYF.

As regards this clonotype: The junction departs from the called germline gene at one end, perhaps through a read error. The chain links TRBV19 to TRBJ2-7; TRBD1 matches 8 bases. Germline V lookup: CDR1 LNHDA, CDR2 SQIVND (reference sequence). This CDR3 is 16 amino acids long. In DNA, the CDR3 is TGTGCCAGTAGTATCGGCTCCGGACAGGGTATATACGCGCAGTACTTC. It codes for CASSIGSGQGIYAQYF.

The gene calls are TRBV24-1 and TRBJ2-3, with a weak D call TRBD1 (5 bases). Looked up from germline, CDR1 is KGHDR and CDR2 is SFDVKD. V was clipped by 3 bases and J by 0 bases, with 6 bases between them. The CDR3 totals 14 residues. For the CDR3, the DNA is TGTGCCACCAGTGATCAGGGAAGCACAGATACGCAGTATTTT. Translating gives CATSDQGSTDTQYF.

The chain employs TRBV4-1 and TRBJ1-1; the D is unclear. The CDR3 spans 13 residues. Germline V CDR1 and CDR2: MGHRA, YSYEKL. The V end was cut by 4 bases, the J end by 1 base, with 7 bases between. CDR3 sequence reads: CASSLVWNTEAFF. The CDR3 bases are TGCGCCAGCAGCCTAGTATGGAACACTGAAGCTTTCTTT.

This clonotype was seen repeatedly, ten times or more. This chain uses TRBV20-1 with TRBJ2-1; D is perhaps TRBD2 (6 bases). The CDR3 length is 12 residues. The V end was cut by 6 bases, the J end by 6 bases, with 12 bases between. The germline gives CDR1 DFQATT, CDR2 SNEGSKA (reference sequence). The CDR3: CSAPKEGNEQFF. In nucleotides, the CDR3 is TGCAGTGCCCCCAAGGAGGGCAATGAGCAGTTCTTC.

The V and J genes are TRBV15 and TRBJ2-3; no clear D gene. V lost 10 bases to trimming and J lost 7 bases, with 21 bases between them. The CDR3 length is 14 residues. CDR1 and CDR2 from the germline V gene are LNHNV and YYDKDF (reference sequence). CDR3 nucleotides: TGTGCCAGCACCACACGGCGCCGACGCTATACGCAGTATTTT. This codes for CASTTRRRRYTQYF.

CDR3 in DNA: TGCAGGGCCTCTGGGGCGAACACTGAAGCTTTCTTT. Translated: CRASGANTEAFF. The chain is built from TRBV20-1 and TRBJ1-1, with a weak D call TRBD1 (5 bases). CDR1 is DFQATT, CDR2 SNEGSKA, per germline (reference sequence). The CDR3 loop spans 12 amino acids.

With respect to this clonotype: The final CDR3 position lacks the conserved phenylalanine or tryptophan, pointing to a likely read error. No DNA is shown, since the ends of the CDR3 on it are uncertain; the CDR3 is the one TCRdb lists. The CDR3: CASSRPSGGYYYE. V usage is TRBV7-2 and J usage is TRBJ1-5. Germline V lookup: CDR1 SGHTA, CDR2 FQGNSA. The CDR3 is 13 residues long, counting both termini.

With regard to this clonotype: This is likely a read error, given that the CDR3 carries no conserved phenylalanine or tryptophan at its end. The DNA is omitted, as the CDR3 cannot be located on it reliably, and the CDR3 follows TCRdb's listing. This chain joins TRBV7-2 and TRBJ1-5; the D call TRBD1 from the table was never checked on the DNA. Ends included, the CDR3 has 13 residues. From germline, CDR1 is SGHTA and CDR2 FQGNSA. The CDR3: CASSLWSQGTYEH.

The rearrangement joins TRBV20-1 to TRBJ2-3, with D possibly matching TRBD2 (6 bases). With 3 bases removed from V and 3 bases from J, the gap between germline ends came to 10 bases. This CDR3 contains 13 residues. CDR1 is DFQATT, CDR2 SNEGSKA, per germline (reference sequence). The CDR3 loop is CSARTAGTDTQYF. The CDR3 nucleotides are TGCAGTGCTAGGACGGCGGGGACAGATACGCAGTATTTT.

The chain combines TRBV29-1 with TRBJ2-3; D might be TRBD1 (6 bases). The CDR3 has 12 residues. Germline CDR1 reads SQVTM; CDR2 reads ANQGSEA. Trimming removed 4 bases from V and 11 bases from J, with 16 bases in between. CDR3 DNA sequence: TGCAGCGTTGGGGTTGCAGGGGAAAAGCAGTATTTT. Its protein is CSVGVAGEKQYF.

This rearrangement joins TRBV2 to TRBJ2-3, with TRBD2 as a possible D gene (6 bases). Germline V gene lookup returns CDR1 SNHLY and CDR2 FYNNEI. The V and J ends lost 4 bases and 10 bases respectively, with 24 bases between them. This CDR3 spans 16 amino acids. The CDR3 here is CASSGRSSGDTEPQYF. The CDR3 bases are TGTGCCAGCAGTGGGAGGAGTAGCGGCGACACAGAGCCGCAGTATTTT.

This chain uses TRBV12-3 or TRBV12-4 with TRBJ2-7; D is ambiguous. The V gene lost 6 bases and the J gene lost 1 base, with 13 bases spanning the gap. This CDR3 is built from 14 residues. The CDR3 bases are TGTGCCAGCAGAACCTCTCCGGAGTCCTACGAGCAGTACTTC. The encoded protein is CASRTSPESYEQYF.

The chain has TRBV9 and TRBJ2-7, with D uncertain. Per the germline V gene, CDR1 is SGDLS and CDR2 is YYNGEE. V dropped 4 bases and J dropped 9 bases, with 17 bases sitting between them. The CDR3 contains 13 residues. CDR3 protein: CASSRLQAETQYF. The CDR3, as DNA: TGTGCCAGCAGCCGTCTTCAGGCCGAGACGCAGTACTTC.

Regarding this clonotype: At one of its ends the junction is not consistent with the germline gene, which may arise from a read error. The V call is TRBV7-4, the J call TRBJ1-2; D is undetermined. CDR3 size: 12 residues. Germline V gives CDR1 SGHVT, CDR2 SQSDAQ. For the CDR3, the DNA is TGTGCCAGCAGTCTGCTTGAATATGGATACTCCTTC. Translating it yields CASSLLEYGYSF.

Comment on this clonotype: Its ends do not fully match the called genes, so a read error is possible. The chain is built from TRBV7-9 and TRBJ1-1, with 8 bases that match TRBD1. Germline V gene lookup returns CDR1 SEHNR and CDR2 FQNEAQ (reference sequence). The CDR3 contains 17 residues. Here the CDR3 reads CASSLWTLGQGYTEAFF. The CDR3 DNA reads as TGTGCCAGCAGCTTATGGACACTAGGACAGGGCTACACTGAGGCTTTCTTT.

This chain's CDR3 is CASSLDSTNLQPQHF. The CDR3 bases are TGTGCCAGCAGCTTGGACTCAACAAACCTCCAGCCCCAGCATTTT. The genes are TRBV7-9 and TRBJ1-5, with D unclear. Germline V gives CDR1 SEHNR, CDR2 FQNEAQ (reference sequence). V dropped 3 bases and J dropped 7 bases, with 16 bases sitting between them. There are 15 residues in the CDR3.

In regard to this clonotype: An end of the junction does not agree with germline; a read error may underlie this. V gene TRBV7-2 combines with J gene TRBJ1-1; the D gene is possibly TRBD1 (5 bases). The germline V gene has CDR1 SGHTA and CDR2 FQGNSA. This CDR3 comprises 14 residues. The DNA for the CDR3 is TGCGCCAGCAGCTTCGGGGGTCCTGCCGAGGAAGCTTTCTTT. Protein: CASSFGGPAEEAFF.

This clonotype was counted once. The final CDR3 position lacks the conserved phenylalanine or tryptophan, pointing to a likely read error. Because the CDR3's place on the DNA is in doubt, the DNA is left out and the CDR3 is given as listed by TCRdb. The chain joins TRBV20-1 to TRBJ1-2; the table names TRBD1, a call not compared with the DNA. Inclusive of both ends, the CDR3 amounts to 9 amino acids. Looked up from germline, CDR1 is DFQATT and CDR2 is SNEGSKA (reference sequence). This CDR3 is CSVSTGSSY.

A single count supports this clonotype. No conserved phenylalanine or tryptophan ends this CDR3, so it is likely a read error. The limits of the CDR3 on the DNA are not certain, so only TCRdb's listed CDR3 is given. The chain recombines TRBV7-3 with TRBJ1-1; the D call in the table, TRBD1, was not verified against the DNA. The germline V gene has CDR1 SGHTA and CDR2 FQGTGA. The CDR3 adds up to 12 amino acids, both ends counted. This CDR3 is CASSSTGTGAGY.

The chain joins TRBV7-9 to TRBJ2-1; perhaps TRBD2 as D (6 bases). Germline-derived CDR1 and CDR2 are SEHNR and FQNEAQ (reference sequence). The CDR3 extends over 9 amino acids. V lost 8 bases and J lost 10, with 6 bases in between. CDR3 in DNA: TGTGCCAGCGGACTAGAGCAGTTCTTC. As protein: CASGLEQFF.